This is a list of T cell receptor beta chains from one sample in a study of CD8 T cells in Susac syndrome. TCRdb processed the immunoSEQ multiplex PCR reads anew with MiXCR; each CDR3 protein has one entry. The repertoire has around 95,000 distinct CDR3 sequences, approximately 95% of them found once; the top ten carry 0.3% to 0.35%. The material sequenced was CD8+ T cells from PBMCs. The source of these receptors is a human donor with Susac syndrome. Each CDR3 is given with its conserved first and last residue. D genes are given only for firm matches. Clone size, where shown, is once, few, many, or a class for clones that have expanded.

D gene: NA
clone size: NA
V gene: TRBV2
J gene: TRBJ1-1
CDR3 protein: CASRPNVNSNTEAFF
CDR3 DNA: TGTGCCAGCAGACCCAACGTGAACAGTAACACTGAAGCTTTCTTT

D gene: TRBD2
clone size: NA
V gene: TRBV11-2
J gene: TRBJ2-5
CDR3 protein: CASSLAPSGKETQYF
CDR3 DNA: TGTGCCAGCAGCTTGGCCCCTAGCGGAAAAGAGACCCAGTACTTC

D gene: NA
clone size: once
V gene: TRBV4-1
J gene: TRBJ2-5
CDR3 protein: CASSQDSSGYETQYF
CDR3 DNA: TGCGCCAGCAGCCAAGATTCCAGCGGGTATGAGACCCAGTACTTC

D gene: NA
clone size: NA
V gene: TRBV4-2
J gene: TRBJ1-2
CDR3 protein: CASSQKRRPYGYTF
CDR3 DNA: TGTGCCAGCAGCCAGAAACGCCGCCCCTATGGCTACACCTTC

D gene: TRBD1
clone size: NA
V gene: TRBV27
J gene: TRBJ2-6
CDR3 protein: CASRTGAGANVLTF
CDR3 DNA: TGTGCCAGCCGGACAGGGGCTGGGGCCAACGTCCTGACTTTC

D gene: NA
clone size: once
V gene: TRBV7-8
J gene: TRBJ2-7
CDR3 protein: CASSPPATPPYEQYF
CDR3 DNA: TGTGCCAGCAGCCCACCGGCCACCCCTCCCTACGAGCAGTACTTC

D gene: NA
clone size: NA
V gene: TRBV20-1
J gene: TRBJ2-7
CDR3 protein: CSARSRAYEQYF
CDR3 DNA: TGCAGTGCTAGAAGTAGGGCCTACGAGCAGTACTTC

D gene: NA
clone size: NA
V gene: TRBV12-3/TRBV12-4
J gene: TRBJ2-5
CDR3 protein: CASRQGRETQYF
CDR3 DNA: TGTGCCAGCAGGCAGGGTCGTGAGACCCAGTACTTC

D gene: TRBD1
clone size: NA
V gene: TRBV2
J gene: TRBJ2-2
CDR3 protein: CASRETGGGTGELFF
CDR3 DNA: TGTGCCAGCAGGGAAACAGGGGGAGGCACCGGGGAGCTGTTTTTT

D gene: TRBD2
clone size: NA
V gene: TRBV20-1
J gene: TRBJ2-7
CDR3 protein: CSARDDSGNRGQYF
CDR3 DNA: TGCAGTGCTAGAGATGATAGCGGGAATCGGGGGCAGTACTTC

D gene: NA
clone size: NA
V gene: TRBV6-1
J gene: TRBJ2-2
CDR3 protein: CASSSTGTSTGELFF
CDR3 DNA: TGTGCCAGCAGCTCCACCGGGACATCGACCGGGGAGCTGTTTTTT

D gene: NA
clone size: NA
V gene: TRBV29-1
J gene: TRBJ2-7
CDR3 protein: CSVLVDGQTYEQYF
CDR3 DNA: TGCAGCGTTCTAGTCGACGGGCAGACCTACGAGCAGTACTTC

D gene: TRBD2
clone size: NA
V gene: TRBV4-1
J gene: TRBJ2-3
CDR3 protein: CASSPYRTSGGDTQYF
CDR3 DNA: TGCGCCAGCAGCCCCTACCGCACTAGCGGGGGAGATACGCAGTATTTT

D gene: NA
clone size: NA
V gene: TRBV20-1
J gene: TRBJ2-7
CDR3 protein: CSARSPADHYEQYF
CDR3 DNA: TGCAGTGCTAGATCGCCAGCGGATCACTACGAGCAGTACTTC

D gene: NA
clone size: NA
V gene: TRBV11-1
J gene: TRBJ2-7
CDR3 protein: CASSFSGNEQYF
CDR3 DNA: TGTGCCAGCAGCTTTTCTGGGAACGAGCAGTACTTC

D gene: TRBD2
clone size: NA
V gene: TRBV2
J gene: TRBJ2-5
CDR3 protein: CASRIAGAETQYF
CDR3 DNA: TGTGCCAGCAGGATAGCGGGGGCAGAGACCCAGTACTTC

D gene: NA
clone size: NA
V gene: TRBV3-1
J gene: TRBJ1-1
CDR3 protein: CASRLVNSEAFF
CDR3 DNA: TGTGCCAGCAGGCTGGTTAACAGTGAAGCTTTCTTT

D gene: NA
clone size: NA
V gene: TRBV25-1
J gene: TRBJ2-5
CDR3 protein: CASSSSEETQYF
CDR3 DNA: TGTGCCAGCAGTTCGTCAGAAGAGACCCAGTACTTC

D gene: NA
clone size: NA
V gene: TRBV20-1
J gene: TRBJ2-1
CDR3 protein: CSGVLGPEQFF
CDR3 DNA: TGCAGTGGGGTGCTCGGGCCCGAGCAGTTCTTC

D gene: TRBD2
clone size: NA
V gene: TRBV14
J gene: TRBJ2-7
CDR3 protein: CASSQDEGFGRSSYEQYF
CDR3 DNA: TGTGCCAGCAGCCAAGATGAGGGGTTCGGGAGGAGCTCCTACGAGCAGTACTTC

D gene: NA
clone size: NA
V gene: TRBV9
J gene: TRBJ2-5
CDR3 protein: CASSPAHRETQYF
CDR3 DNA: TGTGCCAGCAGCCCGGCCCATAGAGAGACCCAGTACTTC

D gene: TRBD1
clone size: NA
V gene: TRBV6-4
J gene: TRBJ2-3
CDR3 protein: CASSDGWTGETDTQYF
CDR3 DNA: TGTGCCAGCAGTGATGGGTGGACAGGGGAAACAGATACGCAGTATTTT

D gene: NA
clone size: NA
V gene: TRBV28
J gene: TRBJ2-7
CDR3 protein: CASSTGTRTVYEQYF
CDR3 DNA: TGTGCCAGCAGCACCGGGACAAGGACTGTCTACGAGCAGTACTTC

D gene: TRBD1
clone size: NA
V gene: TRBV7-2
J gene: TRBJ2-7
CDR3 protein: CASSLDRAMSNF
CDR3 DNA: TGTGCCAGCAGCTTGGACAGGGCCATGAGTAACTTC

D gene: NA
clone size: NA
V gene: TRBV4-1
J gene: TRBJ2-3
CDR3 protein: CASSQTFTDTQYF
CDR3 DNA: TGCGCCAGCAGCCAGACGTTCACAGATACGCAGTATTTT

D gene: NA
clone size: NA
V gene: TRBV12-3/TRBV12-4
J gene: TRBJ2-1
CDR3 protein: CASSFEGSYNEQFF
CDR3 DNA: TGTGCCAGCAGTTTTGAAGGGTCTTACAATGAGCAGTTCTTC

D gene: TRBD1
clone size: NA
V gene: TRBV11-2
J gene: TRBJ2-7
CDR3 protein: CASSLTGTGVPYEQYF
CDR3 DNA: TGTGCCAGCAGCCTCACCGGGACAGGGGTACCCTACGAGCAGTACTTC

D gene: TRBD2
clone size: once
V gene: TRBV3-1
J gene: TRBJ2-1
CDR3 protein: CASTSSGGYNEQFF
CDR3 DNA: TGTGCCAGCACCTCTAGCGGGGGGTACAATGAGCAGTTCTTC

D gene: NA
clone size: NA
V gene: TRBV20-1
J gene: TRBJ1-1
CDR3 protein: CSALSPDGTHTEAFF
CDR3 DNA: TGCAGTGCTCTCAGCCCCGACGGAACCCACACTGAAGCTTTCTTT

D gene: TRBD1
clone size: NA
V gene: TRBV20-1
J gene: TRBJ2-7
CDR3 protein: CSARVPGQGSYEQYF
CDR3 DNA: TGCAGTGCTAGAGTCCCCGGACAGGGAAGTTACGAGCAGTACTTC

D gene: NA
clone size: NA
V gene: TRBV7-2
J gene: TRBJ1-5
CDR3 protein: CASSLGSTAMHF
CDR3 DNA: TGTGCCAGCAGTCTCGGGTCCACAGCCATGCATTTT

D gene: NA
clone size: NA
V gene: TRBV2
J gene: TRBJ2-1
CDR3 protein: CASSGPNEQFF
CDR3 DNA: TGTGCCAGCAGCGGACCCAATGAGCAGTTCTTC

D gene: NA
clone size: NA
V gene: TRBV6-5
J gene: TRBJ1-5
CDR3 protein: CASSYYATTGDNQPQHF
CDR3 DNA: TGTGCCAGCAGTTACTACGCCACGACAGGAGACAATCAGCCCCAGCATTTT

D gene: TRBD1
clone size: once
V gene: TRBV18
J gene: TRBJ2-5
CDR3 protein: CASSPITGTAQETQYF
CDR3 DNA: TGTGCCAGCTCACCCATTACCGGGACAGCCCAAGAGACCCAGTACTTC

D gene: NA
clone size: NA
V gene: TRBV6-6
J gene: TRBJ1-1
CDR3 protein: CASSYPLGNGEAFF
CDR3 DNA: TGTGCCAGCAGTTACCCATTAGGGAACGGTGAAGCTTTCTTT

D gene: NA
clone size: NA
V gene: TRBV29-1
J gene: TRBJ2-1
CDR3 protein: CSVVRDNEQFF
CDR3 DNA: TGCAGCGTTGTCAGGGACAATGAGCAGTTCTTC

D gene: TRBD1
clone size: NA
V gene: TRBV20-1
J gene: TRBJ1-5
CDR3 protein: CSARPTGASNQPQHF
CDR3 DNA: TGCAGTGCTAGACCCACAGGGGCCAGCAATCAGCCCCAGCATTTT

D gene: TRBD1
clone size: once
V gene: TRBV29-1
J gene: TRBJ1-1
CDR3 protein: CSVGLQGATWGAFF
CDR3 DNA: TGCAGCGTTGGTCTTCAGGGGGCGACTTGGGGGGCTTTCTTT

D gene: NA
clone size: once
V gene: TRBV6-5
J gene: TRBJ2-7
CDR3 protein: CASSYSSPPAEQYF
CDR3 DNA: TGTGCCAGCAGTTACTCGAGCCCGCCCGCCGAGCAGTACTTC

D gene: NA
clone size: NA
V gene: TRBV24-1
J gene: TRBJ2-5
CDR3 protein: CATSQGGANQETQYF
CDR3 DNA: TGTGCCACCAGTCAGGGCGGGGCAAACCAAGAGACCCAGTACTTC

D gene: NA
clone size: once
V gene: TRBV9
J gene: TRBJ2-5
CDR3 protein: CASSAGLGTQETQYF
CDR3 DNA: TGTGCCAGCAGCGCTGGGTTGGGTACCCAAGAGACCCAGTACTTC

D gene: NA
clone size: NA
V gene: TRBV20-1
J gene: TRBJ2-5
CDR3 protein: CSASIRGGGPISSDQETQYF
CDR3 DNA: TGCAGTGCTTCCATCCGGGGCGGGGGCCCAATTTCTTCAGACCAAGAGACCCAGTACTTC

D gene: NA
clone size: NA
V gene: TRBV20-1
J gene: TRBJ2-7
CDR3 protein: CSASGEDRSYEQYF
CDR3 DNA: TGCAGTGCCTCTGGGGAGGATCGATCCTACGAGCAGTACTTC

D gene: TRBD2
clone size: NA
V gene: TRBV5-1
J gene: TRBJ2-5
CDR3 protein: CASSPKPGLVQETQYF
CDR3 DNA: TGCGCCAGCAGCCCTAAACCGGGACTAGTACAAGAGACCCAGTACTTC

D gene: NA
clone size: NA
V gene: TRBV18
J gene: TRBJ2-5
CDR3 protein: CASLRQNQETQYF
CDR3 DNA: TGTGCCAGCTTGCGACAGAACCAAGAGACCCAGTACTTC

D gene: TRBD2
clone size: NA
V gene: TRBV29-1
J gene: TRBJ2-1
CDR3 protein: CSVGTSDNNEQFF
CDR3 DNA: TGCAGCGTCGGGACTAGTGATAACAATGAGCAGTTCTTC

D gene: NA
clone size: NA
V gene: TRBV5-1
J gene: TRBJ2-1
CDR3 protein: CASSSDSHYNEQFF
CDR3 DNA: TGCGCCAGCAGCTCTGACTCCCACTACAATGAGCAGTTCTTC

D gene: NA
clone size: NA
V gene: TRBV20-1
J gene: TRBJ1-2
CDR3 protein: CSARAAGYGYTF
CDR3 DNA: TGCAGTGCTAGAGCTGCCGGTTATGGCTACACCTTC

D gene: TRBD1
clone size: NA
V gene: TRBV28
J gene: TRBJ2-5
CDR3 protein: CASRPRDRYQETQYF
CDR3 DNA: TGTGCCAGCAGACCTCGGGACAGATACCAAGAGACCCAGTACTTC

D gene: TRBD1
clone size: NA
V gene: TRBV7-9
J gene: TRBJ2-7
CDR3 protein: CASTPPGGYEQYF
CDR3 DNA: TGTGCCAGCACCCCTCCAGGGGGTTACGAGCAGTACTTC

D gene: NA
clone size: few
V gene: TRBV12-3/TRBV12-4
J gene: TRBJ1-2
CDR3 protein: CASSLVNYGYTF
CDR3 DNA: TGTGCCAGCAGTTTAGTGAACTATGGCTACACCTTC

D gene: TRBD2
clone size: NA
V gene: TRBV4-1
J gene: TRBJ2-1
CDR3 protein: CASSQGLGLINEQFF
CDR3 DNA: TGCGCCAGCAGCCAAGGCCTGGGACTAATCAATGAGCAGTTCTTC

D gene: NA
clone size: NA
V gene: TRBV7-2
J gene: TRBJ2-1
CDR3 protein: CASSLVAGSGEQFF
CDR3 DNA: TGTGCCAGCAGCTTAGTTGCCGGGAGCGGTGAGCAGTTCTTC